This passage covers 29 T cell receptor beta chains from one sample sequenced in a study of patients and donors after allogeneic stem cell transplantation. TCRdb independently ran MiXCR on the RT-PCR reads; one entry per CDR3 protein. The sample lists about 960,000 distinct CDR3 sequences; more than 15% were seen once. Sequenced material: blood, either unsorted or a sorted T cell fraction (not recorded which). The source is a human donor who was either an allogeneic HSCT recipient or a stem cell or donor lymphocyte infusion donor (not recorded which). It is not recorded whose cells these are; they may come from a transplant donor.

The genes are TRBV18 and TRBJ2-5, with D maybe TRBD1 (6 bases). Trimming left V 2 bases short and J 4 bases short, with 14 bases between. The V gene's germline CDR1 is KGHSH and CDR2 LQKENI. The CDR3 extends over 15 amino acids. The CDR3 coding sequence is TGTGCCAGCTCACCAGGACAGTCCCCGTCAGAGACCCAGTACTTC. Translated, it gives CASSPGQSPSETQYF.

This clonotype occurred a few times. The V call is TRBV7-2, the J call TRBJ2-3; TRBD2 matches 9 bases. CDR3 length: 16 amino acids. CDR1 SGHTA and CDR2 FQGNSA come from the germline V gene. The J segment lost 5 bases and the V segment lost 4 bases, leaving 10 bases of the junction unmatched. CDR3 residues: CASSSAVAGVKDTQYF. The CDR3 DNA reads TGTGCCAGCAGCTCAGCCGTAGCGGGGGTAAAAGATACGCAGTATTTT.

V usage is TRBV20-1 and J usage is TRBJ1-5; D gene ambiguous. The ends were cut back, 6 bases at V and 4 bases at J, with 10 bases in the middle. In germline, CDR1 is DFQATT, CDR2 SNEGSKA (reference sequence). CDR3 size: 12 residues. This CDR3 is CSAMDPNQPQHF. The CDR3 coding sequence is TGCAGTGCAATGGACCCTAATCAGCCCCAGCATTTT.

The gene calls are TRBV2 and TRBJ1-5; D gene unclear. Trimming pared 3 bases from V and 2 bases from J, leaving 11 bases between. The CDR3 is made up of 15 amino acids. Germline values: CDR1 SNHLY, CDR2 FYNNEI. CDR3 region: CASSEGSSGNQPQHF. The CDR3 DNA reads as TGTGCCAGCAGTGAGGGAAGTTCGGGCAATCAGCCCCAGCATTTT.

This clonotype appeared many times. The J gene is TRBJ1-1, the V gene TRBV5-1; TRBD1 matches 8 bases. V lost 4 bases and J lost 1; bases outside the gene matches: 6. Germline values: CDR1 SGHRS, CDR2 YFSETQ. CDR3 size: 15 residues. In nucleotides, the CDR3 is TGCGCCAGCAGCGAAGGACAGGGCTGGAACACTGAAGCTTTCTTT. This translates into CASSEGQGWNTEAFF. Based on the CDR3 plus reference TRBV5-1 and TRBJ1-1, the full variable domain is KAGVTQTPRYLIKTRGQQVTLSCSPISGHRSVSWYQQTPGQGLQFLFEYFSETQRNKGNFPGRFSGRQFSNSRSEMNVSTLELGDSALYLCASSEGQGWNTEAFFGQGTRLTVV.

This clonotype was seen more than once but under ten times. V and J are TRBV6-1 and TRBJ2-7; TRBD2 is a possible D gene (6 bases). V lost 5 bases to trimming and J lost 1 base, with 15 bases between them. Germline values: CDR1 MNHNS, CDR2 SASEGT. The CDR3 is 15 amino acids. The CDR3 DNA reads TGTGCCAGCAGTAAGGGACTTACCGATTCCTACGAGCAGTACTTC. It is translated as CASSKGLTDSYEQYF.

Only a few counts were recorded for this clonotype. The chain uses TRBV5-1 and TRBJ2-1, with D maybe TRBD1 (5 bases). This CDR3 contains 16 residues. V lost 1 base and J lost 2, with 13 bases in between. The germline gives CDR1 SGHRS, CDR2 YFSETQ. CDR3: CASSLKGSSAYNEQFF. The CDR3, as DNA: TGCGCCAGCAGCTTGAAGGGGTCGTCGGCCTACAATGAGCAGTTCTTC. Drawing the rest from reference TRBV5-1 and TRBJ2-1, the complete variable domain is KAGVTQTPRYLIKTRGQQVTLSCSPISGHRSVSWYQQTPGQGLQFLFEYFSETQRNKGNFPGRFSGRQFSNSRSEMNVSTLELGDSALYLCASSLKGSSAYNEQFFGPGTRLTVL.

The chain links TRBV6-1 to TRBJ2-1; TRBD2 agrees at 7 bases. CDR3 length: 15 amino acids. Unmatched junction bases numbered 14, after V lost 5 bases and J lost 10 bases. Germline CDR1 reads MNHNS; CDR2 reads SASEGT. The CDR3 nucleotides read TGTGCCAGCAGTACCTCTAGCGGCCCCATAGGGGAGCAGTTCTTC. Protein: CASSTSSGPIGEQFF.

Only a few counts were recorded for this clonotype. The DNA for the CDR3 is TGTGCCACAAAGGGTGGAAGCACAGATACGCAGTATTTT. Amino acids: CATKGGSTDTQYF. The rearrangement uses TRBV12-3 or TRBV12-4 and TRBJ2-3; D is uncertain. CDR3 size: 13 residues. V lost 10 bases to trimming and J lost 0 bases, with 11 bases between them.

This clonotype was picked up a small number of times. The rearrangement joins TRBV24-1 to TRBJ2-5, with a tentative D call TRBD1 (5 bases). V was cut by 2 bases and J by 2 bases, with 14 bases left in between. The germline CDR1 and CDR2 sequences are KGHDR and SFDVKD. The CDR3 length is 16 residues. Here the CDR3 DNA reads TGTGCCACCAGTGATTCCCCAGGGCCAGGGCAAGAGACCCAGTACTTC. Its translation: CATSDSPGPGQETQYF.

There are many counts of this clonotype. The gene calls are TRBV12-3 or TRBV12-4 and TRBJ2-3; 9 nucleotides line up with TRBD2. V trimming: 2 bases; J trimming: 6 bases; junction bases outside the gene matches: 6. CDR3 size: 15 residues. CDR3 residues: CASSLRRGGPDTQYF. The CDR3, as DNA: TGTGCCAGCAGTTTACGGCGGGGGGGCCCCGATACGCAGTATTTT.

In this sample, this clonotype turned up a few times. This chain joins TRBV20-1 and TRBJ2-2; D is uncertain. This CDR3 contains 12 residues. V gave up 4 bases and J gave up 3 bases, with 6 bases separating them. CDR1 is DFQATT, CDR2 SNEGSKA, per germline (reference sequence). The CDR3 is CSANRDTGELFF. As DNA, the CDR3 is TGCAGTGCTAATCGGGACACCGGGGAGCTGTTTTTT.

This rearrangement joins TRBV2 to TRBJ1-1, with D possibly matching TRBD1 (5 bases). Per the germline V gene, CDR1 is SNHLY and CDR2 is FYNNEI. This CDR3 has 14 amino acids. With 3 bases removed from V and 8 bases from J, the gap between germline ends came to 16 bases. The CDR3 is CASSDPSRAREAFF. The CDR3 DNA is TGTGCCAGCAGTGACCCGAGCAGGGCCCGCGAAGCTTTCTTT. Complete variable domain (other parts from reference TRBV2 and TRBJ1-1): EPEVTQTPSHQVTQMGQEVILRCVPISNHLYFYWYRQILGQKVEFLVSFYNNEISEKSEIFDDQFSVERPDGSNFTLKIRSTKLEDSAMYFCASSDPSRAREAFFGQGTRLTVV.

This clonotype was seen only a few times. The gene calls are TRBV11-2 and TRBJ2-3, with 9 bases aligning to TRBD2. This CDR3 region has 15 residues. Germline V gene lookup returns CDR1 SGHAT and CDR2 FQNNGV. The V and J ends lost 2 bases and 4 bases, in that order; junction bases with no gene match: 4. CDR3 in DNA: TGTGCCAGCAGCTTAATTGCGGGAGGGGCAGATACGCAGTATTTT. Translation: CASSLIAGGADTQYF.

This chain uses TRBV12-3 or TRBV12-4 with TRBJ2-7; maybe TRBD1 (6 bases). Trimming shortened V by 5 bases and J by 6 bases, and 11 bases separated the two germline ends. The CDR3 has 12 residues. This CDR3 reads CASSAYRAEQYF. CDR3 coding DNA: TGTGCCAGCAGTGCTTACAGGGCCGAGCAGTACTTC.

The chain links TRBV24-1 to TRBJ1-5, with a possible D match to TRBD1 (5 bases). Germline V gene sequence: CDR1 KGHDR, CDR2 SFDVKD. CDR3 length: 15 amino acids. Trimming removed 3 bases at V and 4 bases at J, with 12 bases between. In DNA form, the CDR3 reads TGTGCCACCAGTGATCAACAGGAACTAAATCAGCCCCAGCATTTT. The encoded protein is CATSDQQELNQPQHF.

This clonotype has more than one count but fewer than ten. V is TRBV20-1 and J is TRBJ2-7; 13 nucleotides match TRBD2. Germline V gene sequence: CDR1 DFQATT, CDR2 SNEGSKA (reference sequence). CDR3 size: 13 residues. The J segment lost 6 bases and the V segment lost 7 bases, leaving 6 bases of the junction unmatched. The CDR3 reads CSGRLAGGGEQYF. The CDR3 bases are TGCAGTGGCCGACTAGCGGGAGGAGGCGAGCAGTACTTC.

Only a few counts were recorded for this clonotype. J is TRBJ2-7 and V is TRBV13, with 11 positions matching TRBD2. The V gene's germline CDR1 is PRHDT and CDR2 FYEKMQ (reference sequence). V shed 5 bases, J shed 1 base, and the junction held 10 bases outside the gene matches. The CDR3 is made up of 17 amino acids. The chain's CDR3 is CASSSPGLADQSYEQYF. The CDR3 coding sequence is TGTGCCAGCAGCAGCCCGGGACTAGCGGATCAATCCTACGAGCAGTACTTC.

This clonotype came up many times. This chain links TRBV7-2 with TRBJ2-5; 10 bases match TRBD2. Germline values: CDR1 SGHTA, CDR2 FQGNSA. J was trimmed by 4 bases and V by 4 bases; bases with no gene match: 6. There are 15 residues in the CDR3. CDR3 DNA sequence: TGTGCCAGCAGCTCTAGCGGGAGCTTTAGAGAGACCCAGTACTTC. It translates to CASSSSGSFRETQYF.

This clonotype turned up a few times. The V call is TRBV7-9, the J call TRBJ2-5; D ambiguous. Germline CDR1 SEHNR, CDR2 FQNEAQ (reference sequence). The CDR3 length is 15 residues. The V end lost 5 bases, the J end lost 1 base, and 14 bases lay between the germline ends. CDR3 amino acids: CASSVYKAVQETQYF. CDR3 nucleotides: TGTGCCAGCAGCGTCTATAAGGCGGTCCAAGAGACCCAGTACTTC.

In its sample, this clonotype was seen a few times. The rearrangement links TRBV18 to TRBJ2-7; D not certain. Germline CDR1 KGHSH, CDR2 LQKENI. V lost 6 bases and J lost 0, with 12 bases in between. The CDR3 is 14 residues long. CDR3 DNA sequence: TGTGCCAGCTCTCGAGACAAGAGCTCCTACGAGCAGTACTTC. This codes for CASSRDKSSYEQYF.

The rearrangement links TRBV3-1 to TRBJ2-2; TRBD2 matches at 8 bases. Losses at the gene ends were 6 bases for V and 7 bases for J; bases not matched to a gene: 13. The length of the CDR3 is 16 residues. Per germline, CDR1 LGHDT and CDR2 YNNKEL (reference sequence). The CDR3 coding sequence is TGTGCCAGCAGGCTACTCACAGCGGGGGCAGGCGGGGAGCTGTTTTTT. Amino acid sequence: CASRLLTAGAGGELFF.

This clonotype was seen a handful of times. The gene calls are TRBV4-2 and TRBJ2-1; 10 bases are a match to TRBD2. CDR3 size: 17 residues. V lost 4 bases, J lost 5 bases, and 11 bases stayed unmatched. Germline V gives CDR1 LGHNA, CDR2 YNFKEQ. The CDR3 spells CASSRRLAGWTHNEQFF. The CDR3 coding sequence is TGTGCCAGCAGCCGACGACTAGCGGGTTGGACCCACAATGAGCAGTTCTTC.

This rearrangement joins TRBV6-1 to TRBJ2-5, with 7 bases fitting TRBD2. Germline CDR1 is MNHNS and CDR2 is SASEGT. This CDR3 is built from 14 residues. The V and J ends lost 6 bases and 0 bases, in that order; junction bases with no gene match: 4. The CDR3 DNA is TGTGCCAGCAGCCGCCGGGGGGACCAAGAGACCCAGTACTTC. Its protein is CASSRRGDQETQYF.

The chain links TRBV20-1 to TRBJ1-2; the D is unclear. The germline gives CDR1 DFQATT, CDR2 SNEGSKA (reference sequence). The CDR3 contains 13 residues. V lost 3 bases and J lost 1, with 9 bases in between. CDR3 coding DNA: TGCAGTGCTAGCAATTCGGATAACTATGGCTACACCTTC. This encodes CSASNSDNYGYTF.

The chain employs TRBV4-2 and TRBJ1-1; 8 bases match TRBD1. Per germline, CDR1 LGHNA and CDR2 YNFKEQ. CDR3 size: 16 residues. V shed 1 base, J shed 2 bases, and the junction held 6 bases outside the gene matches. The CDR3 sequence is CASSQGQGTPNTEAFF. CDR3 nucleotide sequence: TGTGCCAGCAGCCAAGGACAGGGGACCCCTAACACTGAAGCTTTCTTT.

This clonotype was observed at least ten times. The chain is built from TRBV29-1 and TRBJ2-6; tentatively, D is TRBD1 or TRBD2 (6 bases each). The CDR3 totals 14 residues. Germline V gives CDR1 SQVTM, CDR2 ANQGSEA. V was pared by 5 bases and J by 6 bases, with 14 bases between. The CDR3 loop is CSVKQGGEANVLTF. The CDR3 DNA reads TGCAGCGTTAAACAGGGCGGGGAGGCCAACGTCCTGACTTTC.

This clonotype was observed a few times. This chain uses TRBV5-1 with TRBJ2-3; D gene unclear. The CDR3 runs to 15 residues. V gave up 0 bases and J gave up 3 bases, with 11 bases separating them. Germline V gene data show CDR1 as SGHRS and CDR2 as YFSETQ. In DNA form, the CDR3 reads TGCGCCAGCAGCTTGGCCGGTTTATTTACAGATACGCAGTATTTT. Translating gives CASSLAGLFTDTQYF. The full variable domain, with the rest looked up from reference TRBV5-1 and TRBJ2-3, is KAGVTQTPRYLIKTRGQQVTLSCSPISGHRSVSWYQQTPGQGLQFLFEYFSETQRNKGNFPGRFSGRQFSNSRSEMNVSTLELGDSALYLCASSLAGLFTDTQYFGPGTRLTVL.

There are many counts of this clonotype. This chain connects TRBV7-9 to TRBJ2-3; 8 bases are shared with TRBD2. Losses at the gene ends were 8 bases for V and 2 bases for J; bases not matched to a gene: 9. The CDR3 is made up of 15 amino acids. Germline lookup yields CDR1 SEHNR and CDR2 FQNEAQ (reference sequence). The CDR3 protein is CASYGLREDTDTQYF. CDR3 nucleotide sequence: TGTGCCAGCTATGGGTTGCGGGAGGACACAGATACGCAGTATTTT.